This T cell receptor (beta chain) stems from a study of brain T cells in children with intractable seizures. CDR3 length: 12 residues. The V end was cut by 3 bases, the J end by 0 bases, with 5 bases between. The germline V gene has CDR1 SQVTM and CDR2 ANQGSEA. Method: immunoSEQ multiplex PCR; TCRdb's copy keeps in-frame clones and lacks some. Among some 76,000 clones listed, about 92% were seen once. The chain recombines TRBV29-1 with TRBJ1-1; the D is unclear. Material: peripheral blood, obtained at surgery. The sequence came from a boy younger than two with tuberous sclerosis and intractable seizures. DNA for the CDR3: TGCAGCGTTGAGAGGTTGAACACTGAAGCTTTCTTT. Amino acids: CSVERLNTEAFF.